This is a list of T cell receptor beta chains from one sample in a study of blood T cell repertoires in COVID-19. TCRdb's table, derived via immunoSEQ multiplex PCR, lists solely in-frame clones and lacks some. The profile shows about 200,000 clones, just under 90% of them singletons. Sequencing was done on a sample of peripheral blood. These receptor sequences come from a man aged 60-69 years who had recovered from COVID-19. Each CDR3 is given with its conserved first and last residue. The order of the fields is D gene, V gene, J gene, CDR3 length, clone size, CDR3 protein, CDR3 DNA. D genes are given only for firm matches. Part of the rows lack a size; the others show once, few, many or a class for expanded clones.

d_gene: -
v_gene: TRBV6-5
j_gene: TRBJ2-3
len: 13
abundance: -
CDR3aa: CASSLTGKDTQYF
CDR3nt: TGTGCCAGCAGCCTAACAGGGAAAGATACGCAGTATTTT

d_gene: TRBD2
v_gene: TRBV5-4
j_gene: TRBJ2-1
len: 15
abundance: -
CDR3aa: CASSSAGLAVNEQFF
CDR3nt: TGTGCCAGCAGCTCGGCGGGACTAGCTGTGAATGAGCAGTTCTTC

d_gene: -
v_gene: TRBV6-5
j_gene: TRBJ1-1
len: 15
abundance: -
CDR3aa: CASTPWRGRGTEAFF
CDR3nt: TGTGCCAGCACCCCATGGCGGGGGCGAGGGACTGAAGCTTTCTTT

d_gene: -
v_gene: TRBV6-6
j_gene: TRBJ1-1
len: 12
abundance: -
CDR3aa: CATQKFEAEAFF
CDR3nt: TGTGCCACACAGAAATTTGAAGCTGAAGCTTTCTTT

d_gene: TRBD2
v_gene: TRBV29-1
j_gene: TRBJ2-1
len: 15
abundance: -
CDR3aa: CSAMGLAGVYNEQFF
CDR3nt: TGCAGCGCTATGGGACTAGCGGGTGTATACAATGAGCAGTTCTTC

d_gene: TRBD2
v_gene: TRBV24-1
j_gene: TRBJ2-1
len: 16
abundance: -
CDR3aa: CATSAGGTSGNNEQFF
CDR3nt: TGTGCCACCAGTGCGGGAGGGACTAGCGGAAACAATGAGCAGTTCTTC

d_gene: TRBD2
v_gene: TRBV7-3
j_gene: TRBJ2-1
len: 15
abundance: -
CDR3aa: CASSRLAGGMGEQFF
CDR3nt: TGTGCCAGCAGTCGACTAGCGGGAGGCATGGGCGAGCAGTTCTTC

d_gene: TRBD2
v_gene: TRBV7-9
j_gene: TRBJ2-7
len: 16
abundance: -
CDR3aa: CASSLGGTSGRHEQYF
CDR3nt: TGTGCCAGCAGCTTAGGCGGGACTAGCGGGAGACACGAGCAGTACTTC

d_gene: -
v_gene: TRBV5-4
j_gene: TRBJ2-3
len: 14
abundance: -
CDR3aa: CASSFGGGSDTQYF
CDR3nt: TGTGCCAGCAGCTTTGGCGGAGGATCAGATACGCAGTATTTT

d_gene: TRBD1
v_gene: TRBV29-1
j_gene: TRBJ1-2
len: 14
abundance: -
CDR3aa: CSVEQGAQDYGYTF
CDR3nt: TGCAGCGTGGAACAGGGGGCGCAGGACTATGGCTACACCTTC

d_gene: TRBD2
v_gene: TRBV3-1/TRBV3-2
j_gene: TRBJ2-2
len: 18
abundance: -
CDR3aa: CASSPEGGTSGNTGELFF
CDR3nt: TGTGCCAGCAGCCCGGAGGGTGGGACTAGCGGGAACACCGGGGAGCTGTTTTTT

d_gene: TRBD2
v_gene: TRBV5-4
j_gene: TRBJ2-2
len: 16
abundance: -
CDR3aa: CASSPGGRADTGELFF
CDR3nt: TGTGCCAGCAGTCCGGGGGGGAGAGCGGACACCGGGGAGCTGTTTTTT

d_gene: -
v_gene: TRBV27
j_gene: TRBJ1-4
len: 14
abundance: -
CDR3aa: CASSRTAIGEKLFF
CDR3nt: TGTGCCAGCAGCAGGACAGCCATCGGTGAAAAACTGTTTTTT

d_gene: TRBD1
v_gene: TRBV7-2
j_gene: TRBJ1-5
len: 15
abundance: -
CDR3aa: CASSSGTVGNQPQHF
CDR3nt: TGTGCCAGCAGCTCCGGGACAGTAGGCAATCAGCCCCAGCATTTT

d_gene: -
v_gene: TRBV27
j_gene: TRBJ1-2
len: 13
abundance: -
CDR3aa: CASSFSFSGGYTF
CDR3nt: TGTGCCAGCAGTTTCTCTTTTTCCGGGGGCTACACCTTC

d_gene: TRBD1
v_gene: TRBV6-6
j_gene: TRBJ2-7
len: 15
abundance: -
CDR3aa: CASSRTTGRAYEQYF
CDR3nt: TGTGCCAGCAGCCGAACGACAGGGCGGGCCTACGAGCAGTACTTC

d_gene: TRBD2
v_gene: TRBV5-1
j_gene: TRBJ2-1
len: 14
abundance: -
CDR3aa: CASSLAGGPGEQFF
CDR3nt: TGCGCCAGCAGCTTAGCGGGAGGGCCAGGTGAGCAGTTCTTC

d_gene: TRBD2
v_gene: TRBV3-1/TRBV3-2
j_gene: TRBJ2-1
len: 15
abundance: -
CDR3aa: CASSQDALASNEQFF
CDR3nt: TGTGCCAGCAGCCAAGACGCACTAGCGAGCAATGAGCAGTTCTTC

d_gene: -
v_gene: TRBV27
j_gene: TRBJ1-1
len: 14
abundance: once
CDR3aa: CASRSERRDTEAFF
CDR3nt: TGTGCCAGCAGGTCGGAAAGGAGGGACACTGAAGCTTTCTTT

d_gene: TRBD1
v_gene: TRBV28
j_gene: TRBJ1-6
len: 15
abundance: -
CDR3aa: CASSWSRGQNSPLHF
CDR3nt: TGTGCCAGCAGTTGGAGCAGGGGGCAAAATTCACCCCTCCACTTT

d_gene: TRBD2
v_gene: TRBV2
j_gene: TRBJ2-4
len: 15
abundance: -
CDR3aa: CASSWERGPKNIQYF
CDR3nt: TGTGCCAGCAGTTGGGAGCGGGGGCCTAAAAACATTCAGTACTTC

d_gene: -
v_gene: TRBV20-1
j_gene: TRBJ2-3
len: 11
abundance: -
CDR3aa: CSARRTDTQYF
CDR3nt: TGCAGTGCTAGGCGAACAGATACGCAGTATTTT

d_gene: -
v_gene: TRBV24-1
j_gene: TRBJ2-1
len: 15
abundance: -
CDR3aa: CATSDSGHSYNEQFF
CDR3nt: TGTGCCACCAGTGATTCCGGACACTCCTACAATGAGCAGTTCTTC

d_gene: -
v_gene: TRBV4-3
j_gene: TRBJ1-1
len: 14
abundance: -
CDR3aa: CASSQGLGLTEAFF
CDR3nt: TGCGCCAGCAGCCAAGGTCTTGGCCTCACTGAAGCTTTCTTT

d_gene: TRBD1
v_gene: TRBV6-6
j_gene: TRBJ2-1
len: 12
abundance: -
CDR3aa: CASSYPTGVQFF
CDR3nt: TGTGCCAGCAGTTACCCCACAGGGGTGCAGTTCTTC

d_gene: TRBD1
v_gene: TRBV7-2
j_gene: TRBJ2-3
len: 14
abundance: few
CDR3aa: CASSTPDRRDTQYF
CDR3nt: TGTGCCAGCAGCACCCCGGACAGGAGGGATACGCAGTATTTT